Detailed here is one T cell receptor beta chain. The junction shows a germline mismatch at one end, possibly a read error. These data come from a study of tumor and adjacent non-tumor tissue in lung cancer. No cell sorting was done before RNA was extracted from the tissue. Three rounds of nested PCR, following a modified ARM-PCR protocol, produced the TCRbeta library. TCRdb analysed the multiplex PCR reads with MiXCR anew, one entry per CDR3 protein. Of 220,000 or so distinct CDR3 sequences listed, 71% are singletons. This receptor was identified in a man aged 60 to 69 with non-small cell lung cancer. Specimen: lung tumor tissue.

The CDR3 loop is CTSSESTSGGLGETQYF. CDR3 nucleotide sequence: TGCACCAGCAGTGAGTCGACTTCGGGGGGATTGGGAGAGACCCAGTACTTC. The chain joins TRBV10-1 to TRBJ2-5; 7 bases match TRBD2. In germline, CDR1 is WNHNN, CDR2 SYGVQD (reference sequence). The CDR3 sequence is 17 residues long.